This TCR beta chain was captured in a study of breast tumors, draining lymph nodes, adjacent tissues. Findings of the study overall: The data were judged consistent with most tumor T cells coming from lymph node and expanding in tumor. Compared with lymph nodes, tumors were less diverse; compared with nontumor tissue, more. Luminal-like breast cancer showed significantly greater tumor-nontumor repertoire similarity than basal-like breast cancer did. Tumor T cell lymph node origin was a supported hypothesis, not proven.

Axillary draining lymph nodes of breast cancer patients supplied the node samples. MiXCR, run by TCRdb on the multiplex PCR reads, gives a single entry per CDR3 protein. Among about 140,000 distinct CDR3 sequences, 32% were seen once, and the ten largest hold about 2.5%. Remarks on this clonotype: The antigen remains unidentified.

This clonotype was sampled from a female donor with breast cancer. Some clones in this sample may be carry-over from other donors' samples. The sequenced sample was axillary lymph node tissue.

CDR3 residues: CASSRGAVDTEAFF. CDR3 DNA sequence: TGTGCCAGCAGCCGGGGGGCAGTGGACACTGAAGCTTTCTTT. The rearrangement uses TRBV2 and TRBJ1-1, with D possibly being TRBD1 (6 bases). The CDR3 has 14 residues. The germline V gene encodes CDR1 SNHLY and CDR2 FYNNEI. Trimming cost V 6 bases and J 3 bases, with 14 bases left between them.